This TCR beta chain was obtained from a study of blood T cell repertoires in COVID-19 (dated by TCRdb to the early 2020s). In terms of the full investigation: The collaborator samples originated in the United States, Italy and Spain and spanned the acute and convalescent phases of COVID-19. The material from the prospective study consisted of cDNA or gDNA derived from T cells, B-cell-depleted T cells, or PBMCs. Subjects who had been exposed to COVID-19, were actively infected with it, or had recovered from it provided the deeply sampled blood TCRbeta repertoires that made up the dataset. The repertoires were made available in a free public database intended to serve as a resource for research on the immune response to SARS-CoV-2. Samples were obtained from the ongoing ImmuneRACE study (first 160 participants) and from 1,254 subjects provided by 6 global collaborators. Nearly every sample came with metadata listing a de-identified subject ID, COVID-19 status, age in years and sex. Where HLA class I and class II types were available, the types were taken from metadata supplied by the sample provider, not from assay-based typing.

V gives up 2 bases and J gives up 8 bases, and the segment between their germline ends measures 16 bases. According to the germline V gene, CDR1 reads MDHEN and CDR2 reads SYDVKM. There are 14 amino acids in the CDR3, from cysteine to phenylalanine inclusive. Kept here is only the CDR3 DNA, which spans 42 bases and is read in frame from base 1. The immunoSEQ Assay, a bias-controlled multiplex PCR, was used to amplify TCRbeta CDR3 regions from genomic DNA. Under the source paper's analysis protocol: Within the assay, amplification of reference gene primers was used to estimate how many nucleated cells each sample contained. To quantify the absolute abundance of each unique TCRbeta CDR3 rearrangement, sequence reads were collapsed and filtered. Productive Simpson clonality was computed per sample as the square root of Simpson's diversity index over productive rearrangements. The table was pulled from immuneACCESS by TCRdb, which kept in-frame rearrangements only. Such tables lose some clones; where checked, under half of the loss comes from unresolved V genes, and the rest has no known cause. V, J and clone size were drawn from that table, and D and trimming were deduced from the DNA. Counted in this sample were 410,000 or so clones; approximately 91% of them appeared once. The ten largest clonotypes hold about 1.6% of the sample.

General study outcomes and caveats: The amount of clinical and demographic metadata varied by source and participant and was provided uncurated.

Remarks on this clone: Its antigen is currently not known. Qualities for individual bases were not recorded, and no much larger clone is one base off.

One collaborating source in Seattle enrolled patients while the patients were actively infected and followed the patients over time throughout the course of disease. Collaborating institutions collected whole blood in K2EDTA tubes following their own protocols. For TCRbeta analysis, collaborator samples were shipped as frozen whole blood, as isolated PBMCs, or as DNA extracted from either sample type. Sequencing used peripheral blood. This TCR was recovered from a woman aged 40 to 50 with COVID-19, enrolled during active disease. The chain is assembled from TRBV28 and TRBJ2-7; no D gene can be assigned with confidence. The sequenced DNA: TGTGCCAGCAGTTTACCGCAGTCCTTATGGCAGCAGTACTTC. This codes for CASSLPQSLWQQYF.